A single T cell receptor beta chain is shown here with its context. Antigen: not known. Within the sample, other DNA sequences also encode this same CDR3. Clones were sequenced by immunoSEQ multiplex PCR, and TCRdb holds only the in-frame ones, with some missing. This table holds more than 2 million clones, approximately 96% found once. This specimen comes from a study of shared clonotypes between healthy human individuals. The CDR3 loop spans 11 amino acids. The germline CDR1 and CDR2 sequences are MDHEN and SYDVKM. V was clipped by 6 bases and J by 3 bases, with 6 bases between them. Study-level findings and limits: Some naive CD4 clonotypes, about 5%, turned up in common across several donors. Investigators expected sequencing depth to affect clonotype sharing among donors.

The chain links TRBV28 to TRBJ2-7; D call uncertain. This receptor was obtained from a man aged 18 to 29 in good health. The sequenced material came from naive CD4+ T cells sorted from blood. The subset here: CD45RA+ positively selected. CDR3 sequence (DNA): TGTGCCAGCAGCTCTGACTACGAGCAGTACTTC. It yields the protein CASSSDYEQYF. Supplemented by reference TRBV28 and TRBJ2-7, the full variable domain reads DVKVTQSSRYLVKRTGEKVFLECVQDMDHENMFWYRQDPGLGLRLIYFSYDVKMKEKGDIPEGYSVSREKKERFSLILESASTNQTSMYLCASSSDYEQYFGPGTRLTVT.